Shown below are 32 T cell receptor beta chains from a single sample sequenced in a study of T cells after yellow fever vaccination. TCRdb processed the 5' RACE reads anew with MiXCR; each CDR3 protein has one entry. The profile covers approximately 330,000 distinct CDR3 sequences, with 4.1% appearing a single time and approximately 23% taken by the ten largest. The specimen comprised PBMCs, sampled 5 days after the yellow fever booster vaccination. The receptors here all came from a man in his late teens or twenties who received the YFV17D yellow fever vaccine.

The V gene is TRBV5-1, the J gene TRBJ2-5; TRBD1 or TRBD2 may be the D gene (5 bases each). This CDR3 contains 13 residues. V was trimmed by 4 bases and J by 5 bases, leaving 12 bases between them. Germline loops: CDR1 SGHRS, CDR2 YFSETQ. The CDR3 loop is CASSGDAGETQYF. In DNA form, the CDR3 reads TGCGCCAGCAGCGGGGACGCAGGGGAGACCCAGTACTTC.

This clonotype occurred a few times. Written as DNA, the CDR3 is TGTGCCAGCAGTTACGGGGGTCCCGGGGAGCTGTTTTTT. It specifies CASSYGGPGELFF. The V call is TRBV6-5, the J call TRBJ2-2, with D possibly called TRBD1 or TRBD2 (5 bases each). V was pared by 2 bases and J by 6 bases, with 7 bases between. This CDR3 spans 13 amino acids. Germline lookup yields CDR1 MNHEY and CDR2 SVGAGI.

This sequence joins TRBV5-5 and TRBJ2-5; perhaps D is TRBD1 or TRBD2 (5 bases each). This CDR3 is built from 12 residues. CDR1 and CDR2 (germline): SGHKS, YYEKEE (reference sequence). Trimming removed 6 bases from V and 2 bases from J, with 8 bases in between. Here the CDR3 reads CASMGDQETQYF. CDR3 DNA sequence: TGTGCCAGCATGGGGGATCAAGAGACCCAGTACTTC.

This chain links TRBV20-1 with TRBJ2-1; TRBD2 aligns across 8 bases. The trim removed 5 bases at V and 7 bases at J, leaving 10 bases unmatched. The CDR3 loop spans 14 amino acids. Per germline, CDR1 DFQATT and CDR2 SNEGSKA (reference sequence). Written as DNA, the CDR3 is TGCAGTGCTGAGCGGGGGCCGAGCGAGAATGAGCAGTTCTTC. Amino acid sequence: CSAERGPSENEQFF.

This chain joins TRBV5-4 and TRBJ2-1, with TRBD2 identical over 9 bases. The CDR3 sequence is 16 residues long. Germline V gene data show CDR1 as SGHNT and CDR2 as YYREEE (reference sequence). With 0 bases clipped from V and 4 bases from J, the junction kept 5 bases outside the gene matches. The CDR3 DNA reads as TGTGCCAGCAGCTTGGATGGGCGGGGGGGTTACAATGAGCAGTTCTTC. It is translated as CASSLDGRGGYNEQFF.

V usage is TRBV7-9 and J usage is TRBJ1-3; TRBD1 aligns across 10 bases. This CDR3 has 18 amino acids. The ends lost 6 bases at V and 1 base at J; junction bases unmatched: 12. Germline V gene lookup returns CDR1 SEHNR and CDR2 FQNEAQ (reference sequence). As DNA, the CDR3 is TGTGCCAGCAGTCGGGGCCGACAGGGGGCCTTTTCTGGAAACACCATATATTTT. This sequence encodes CASSRGRQGAFSGNTIYF.

This clonotype has more than one count but fewer than ten. The V gene is TRBV5-1, the J gene TRBJ2-5; unclear D gene. The V gene lost 3 bases and the J gene lost 5 bases, with 14 bases spanning the gap. The germline V gene encodes CDR1 SGHRS and CDR2 YFSETQ. CDR3 length equals 14 residues. CDR3 sequence reads: CASSSGSLGETQYF. The CDR3 DNA reads as TGCGCCAGCAGCTCCGGTTCCCTAGGGGAGACCCAGTACTTC.

This clonotype was seen only a few times. The chain combines TRBV7-2 with TRBJ1-2; 7 nucleotides align to TRBD1. The CDR3 consists of 14 residues. The V and J ends lost 4 bases and 6 bases, in that order; junction bases with no gene match: 8. Germline lookup yields CDR1 SGHTA and CDR2 FQGNSA. In nucleotides, the CDR3 is TGTGCCAGCAGCTCCTCCAGGGGGAGAGATGGCTACACCTTC. Amino acids: CASSSSRGRDGYTF.

The CDR3 nucleotides are TGTGCCATCAGTGAGTCAGGGACCCGAGGAGGCTACACCTTC. Amino acids: CAISESGTRGGYTF. The chain recombines TRBV10-3 with TRBJ1-2; possible D gene TRBD1, 5 bases. V lost 0 bases and J lost 8, with 13 bases in between. Germline V CDR1 and CDR2: ENHRY, SYGVKD. This CDR3 contains 14 residues.

This clonotype was picked up a small number of times. V and J are TRBV15 and TRBJ1-2; D uncertain. Trimming removed 0 bases at V and 0 bases at J, with 8 bases between. Germline V CDR1 and CDR2: LNHNV, YYDKDF (reference sequence). CDR3 length: 15 residues. The CDR3 is CATSRDPDANYGYTF. CDR3 in DNA: TGTGCCACCAGCAGAGACCCAGACGCTAACTATGGCTACACCTTC. Full variable domain (remainder filled in from reference TRBV15 and TRBJ1-2): DAMVIQNPRYQVTQFGKPVTLSCSQTLNHNVMYWYQQKSSQAPKLLFHYYDKDFNNEADTPDNFQSRRPNTSFCFLDIRSPGLGDTAMYLCATSRDPDANYGYTFGSGTRLTVV.

This clonotype was seen many times. The chain joins TRBV9 to TRBJ2-3, with TRBD2 identical over 9 bases. V dropped 4 bases and J dropped 1; count of bases not matched to a gene: 4. Per the germline V gene, CDR1 is SGDLS and CDR2 is YYNGEE. The CDR3 length is 15 residues. The chain's CDR3 is CASSPQRGGTDTQYF. In nucleotides, the CDR3 is TGTGCCAGCAGCCCCCAGCGGGGGGGCACAGATACGCAGTATTTT.

This clonotype was detected only a few times. The DNA of the CDR3 is TGCGCCAGCAAGGAGGGGGGGGAAGAGACCCAGTACTTC. Translated, it gives CASKEGGEETQYF. The genes are TRBV5-1 and TRBJ2-5; D is possibly TRBD2 (7 bases). Germline V gene sequence: CDR1 SGHRS, CDR2 YFSETQ. The V and J ends lost 6 bases and 3 bases respectively, with 12 bases between them. This CDR3 region has 13 residues.

This clonotype turned up a few times. The rearrangement joins TRBV5-1 to TRBJ2-1, with 11 bases matching TRBD2. Germline V gene data show CDR1 as SGHRS and CDR2 as YFSETQ. CDR3 length: 17 amino acids. J gave up 8 bases and V 0 bases, and 10 bases lay outside the gene matches. The CDR3 spells CASSLAPGSGGADEQFF. CDR3 sequence (DNA): TGCGCCAGCAGCTTGGCCCCCGGTAGCGGGGGGGCGGATGAGCAGTTCTTC.

This clonotype occurred a few times. The V and J genes are TRBV12-3 or TRBV12-4 and TRBJ2-7; 12 bases align to TRBD1. V lost 2 bases and J lost 5; bases outside the gene matches: 7. The CDR3 sequence is 16 residues long. The CDR3 coding sequence is TGTGCCAGCAGTTTACCTTACGGGACAGGGGGCAACGAGCAGTACTTC. Amino acid sequence: CASSLPYGTGGNEQYF.

CDR3: CASSMRQGGSGELFF. The CDR3 bases are TGTGCCAGCAGTATGCGACAGGGGGGCTCCGGGGAGCTGTTTTTT. V is TRBV6-2 or TRBV6-3 and J is TRBJ2-2; 9 bases align to TRBD1. The CDR3 is 15 amino acids. Germline loops: CDR1 MNHEY, CDR2 SVGEGT. Trimming removed 5 bases from V and 6 bases from J; junction bases left unmatched: 7.

CDR3 bases: TGTGCCAGCAGACAAGGACTAGCCCCAGAGACCCAGTACTTC. This gives the protein CASRQGLAPETQYF. V and J are TRBV12-3 or TRBV12-4 and TRBJ2-5; 8 nucleotides line up with TRBD2. V dropped 6 bases and J dropped 4; count of bases not matched to a gene: 7. The CDR3 has 14 amino acids.

This clonotype has a handful of counts. The rearrangement links TRBV27 to TRBJ2-7; D is possibly TRBD1 or TRBD2 (5 bases each). V was trimmed by 11 bases and J by 2 bases, leaving 22 bases between them. This CDR3 contains 15 residues. Looked up from germline, CDR1 is MNHEY and CDR2 is SMNVEV (reference sequence). In nucleotides, the CDR3 is TGTGCCTCTCACGGGGCGGACGCCTTGGCCTACGAGCAGTACTTC. This translates into CASHGADALAYEQYF.

This clonotype was picked up many times. The V gene is TRBV3-1, the J gene TRBJ2-3; 11 nucleotides align to TRBD2. Germline CDR1 reads LGHDT; CDR2 reads YNNKEL (reference sequence). CDR3 size: 16 residues. With 1 base clipped from V and 2 bases from J, the junction kept 2 bases outside the gene matches. Written as DNA, the CDR3 is TGTGCCAGCAGCCAAGCTAGCGGGGGGTTCACAGATACGCAGTATTTT. Amino acid sequence: CASSQASGGFTDTQYF.

This clonotype was seen at least ten times. The J gene is TRBJ1-1, the V gene TRBV5-1; possibly TRBD1 for D (5 bases). Germline loops: CDR1 SGHRS, CDR2 YFSETQ. The CDR3 spans 14 residues. Trimming removed 4 bases at V and 5 bases at J, with 15 bases between. In DNA, the CDR3 is TGCGCCAGCAGCATGGGGGAGAGATGGACTGAAGCTTTCTTT. Its translation: CASSMGERWTEAFF. Combining the CDR3 with reference TRBV5-1 and TRBJ1-1 gives the whole variable domain KAGVTQTPRYLIKTRGQQVTLSCSPISGHRSVSWYQQTPGQGLQFLFEYFSETQRNKGNFPGRFSGRQFSNSRSEMNVSTLELGDSALYLCASSMGERWTEAFFGQGTRLTVV.

This clonotype was observed a few times. The chain has TRBV3-1 and TRBJ2-3; the match to TRBD2 covers 7 bases. CDR1 LGHDT and CDR2 YNNKEL come from the germline V gene (reference sequence). The CDR3 consists of 17 residues. V lost 0 bases, J lost 3 bases, and 9 bases stayed unmatched. CDR3 protein: CASSQDYPGGLTDTQYF. CDR3 bases: TGTGCCAGCAGCCAAGATTACCCGGGGGGATTGACAGATACGCAGTATTTT.

This clonotype was recorded at least ten times. The V call is TRBV5-1, the J call TRBJ2-3; D is perhaps TRBD1 or TRBD2 (5 bases each). The V end lost 7 bases, the J end lost 6 bases, and 12 bases lay between the germline ends. Germline values: CDR1 SGHRS, CDR2 YFSETQ. This CDR3 has 12 amino acids. CDR3 nucleotides: TGCGCCAGCCGGGAAGGGGCCGATACGCAGTATTTT. This translates into CASREGADTQYF.

This sequence joins TRBV7-2 and TRBJ1-2; D call uncertain. V shed 1 base and J shed 5 bases, with 14 bases lying between them. The CDR3 contains 15 residues. Germline CDR1 and CDR2: SGHTA and FQGNSA. The CDR3 here is CASSLVGGKEYGYTF. The CDR3 DNA follows: TGTGCCAGCAGCTTAGTCGGAGGTAAAGAGTATGGCTACACCTTC.

This clonotype has just a few counts. The chain recombines TRBV19 with TRBJ1-5, with D perhaps matching TRBD1 (6 bases). Deletions cut 9 bases from V and 7 bases from J, with 16 bases between. This CDR3 has 13 residues. Germline V CDR1 and CDR2: LNHDA, SQIVND (reference sequence). The CDR3 region has the DNA TGTGCCAGCCAGCGGGGGGCGAGGCAGCCCCAGCATTTT. It is translated as CASQRGARQPQHF.

V gene TRBV7-2 combines with J gene TRBJ1-3, with D possibly matching TRBD1 (5 bases). The germline CDR1 and CDR2 sequences are SGHTA and FQGNSA. The CDR3 sequence is 14 residues long. Trimming took off 10 bases at V and 0 bases at J, with 13 bases between the two ends. CDR3: CATGTEFSGNTIYF. The DNA for the CDR3 is TGTGCCACCGGGACCGAATTCTCTGGAAACACCATATATTTT.

The chain couples TRBV20-1 to TRBJ2-5; possible D gene TRBD1, 5 bases. Per germline, CDR1 DFQATT and CDR2 SNEGSKA (reference sequence). The germline V and J ends were trimmed by 3 bases and 1 base, with 15 bases remaining between them. CDR3 length: 15 residues. The CDR3 loop is CSASPPLGLQETQYF. The DNA for the CDR3 is TGCAGTGCTAGTCCCCCCCTGGGGCTCCAAGAGACCCAGTACTTC.

This clonotype has a count of ten or more. J is TRBJ2-3 and V is TRBV20-1; TRBD2 matches at 12 bases. Germline-derived CDR1 and CDR2 are DFQATT and SNEGSKA (reference sequence). The CDR3 loop spans 17 amino acids. Trimming removed 0 bases from V and 5 bases from J; junction bases left unmatched: 9. CDR3 sequence: CSARDPSSGGAGDTQYF. The CDR3, as DNA: TGCAGTGCTAGAGATCCCTCTAGCGGGGGGGCCGGAGATACGCAGTATTTT.

This clonotype was seen only a few times. The rearrangement uses TRBV4-1 and TRBJ1-2, with 8 bases lining up with TRBD1. CDR1 and CDR2 (germline): MGHRA, YSYEKL. Unmatched junction bases numbered 2, after V lost 1 base and J lost 7 bases. This CDR3 region has 13 residues. Written as DNA, the CDR3 is TGCGCCAGCAGCCAAGGGACAGGGATTGGCTACACCTTC. It is translated as CASSQGTGIGYTF.

This clonotype turned up a few times. For the CDR3, the DNA is TGTGCCAGCAGCCCACGGACAGGTACCTCTGGGGCCAACGTCCTGACTTTC. This sequence encodes CASSPRTGTSGANVLTF. This chain links TRBV7-6 with TRBJ2-6; 7 nucleotides line up with TRBD1. Germline lookup yields CDR1 SGHVS and CDR2 FNYEAQ. The CDR3 runs 17 residues. Germline trimming cut 5 bases from V and 0 bases from J; bases unmatched to any gene: 7.

V is TRBV6-6 and J is TRBJ1-5; 7 positions agree with TRBD1. V shed 6 bases, J shed 2 bases, and the junction held 16 bases outside the gene matches. The CDR3 has 18 residues. Germline V gives CDR1 MNHNY, CDR2 SVGAGI (reference sequence). In nucleotides, the CDR3 is TGTGCCAGCAGGCCCCAAACAGGGGTGGGAGCGGGCAATCAGCCCCAGCATTTT. Encoded protein: CASRPQTGVGAGNQPQHF.

This clonotype was seen a few times. The genes are TRBV27 and TRBJ2-2; D gene ambiguous. There are 13 residues in the CDR3. With 4 bases removed from V and 6 bases from J, the gap between germline ends came to 9 bases. Germline V gene sequence: CDR1 MNHEY, CDR2 SMNVEV (reference sequence). CDR3 nucleotides: TGTGCCAGCAGTTGGCGTGCGTCCGGGGAGCTGTTTTTT. Its protein product is CASSWRASGELFF.

The V and J genes are TRBV5-4 and TRBJ1-3; 9 nucleotides agree with TRBD1. V trimming: 0 bases; J trimming: 1 base; junction bases outside the gene matches: 5. From germline, CDR1 is SGHNT and CDR2 YYREEE (reference sequence). The CDR3 is made up of 17 amino acids. The CDR3, as DNA: TGTGCCAGCAGCTTGGGGGGGACAGGGCCATCTGGAAACACCATATATTTT. This translates into CASSLGGTGPSGNTIYF. The whole variable domain, remainder taken from reference TRBV5-4 and TRBJ1-3, is ETGVTQSPTHLIKTRGQQVTLRCSSQSGHNTVSWYQQALGQGPQFIFQYYREEENGRGNFPPRFSGLQFPNYSSELNVNALELDDSALYLCASSLGGTGPSGNTIYFGEGSWLTVV.

This chain joins TRBV6-4 and TRBJ1-5; D remains ambiguous. The CDR3 runs 15 residues. The germline CDR1 and CDR2 sequences are MRHNA and SNTAGT. V lost 2 bases and J lost 6, with 14 bases in between. CDR3 protein: CASSDAKPRGQPQHF. In DNA form, the CDR3 reads TGTGCCAGCAGTGACGCGAAACCCCGTGGTCAGCCCCAGCATTTT.